These 19 T cell receptor beta chains originate from one sample sequenced in a study of CD8+ T cells in alopecia areata. Once RNA had been extracted, it was reverse transcribed into cDNA to act as the sequencing template. Assay: immunoSEQ multiplex PCR; the TCRdb copy retains only in-frame clones and omits some. The sample holds 150,000 or so clones; 55% are singletons and the top ten take under 5.5%. Sequences were obtained from CD4+ T cells sorted from blood. The receptors shown here come from a human donor in good health.

This chain links TRBV27 with TRBJ2-5; no definite D call. V was clipped by 6 bases and J by 9 bases, with 17 bases between them. The germline V gene has CDR1 MNHEY and CDR2 SMNVEV (reference sequence). This CDR3 is 13 amino acids long. CDR3 protein: CASSPYGRVSQYF. CDR3 bases: TGTGCCAGCAGCCCTTACGGCCGCGTTTCCCAGTACTTC.

This clone was counted between two and nine times. This CDR3 is CASIPEQGRAGELFF. In DNA, the CDR3 is TGTGCCTCCATCCCCGAGCAGGGGCGGGCCGGGGAGCTGTTTTTT. The chain links TRBV2 to TRBJ2-2; TRBD1 might be the D (6 bases). CDR3 length: 15 residues. Trimming stripped 11 bases from V and 6 bases from J, with 22 bases between. Germline V gene lookup returns CDR1 SNHLY and CDR2 FYNNEI.

This clone appeared a few times. V and J are TRBV6-5 and TRBJ2-5; TRBD1 aligns across 7 bases. Trimming took 5 bases from V and 2 from J; bases not matched to a gene: 2. From germline, CDR1 is MNHEY and CDR2 SVGAGI. The CDR3 is 13 amino acids. The DNA of the CDR3 is TGTGCCAGCAGTACAGGGGTACAAGAGACCCAGTACTTC. It encodes CASSTGVQETQYF.

The V gene is TRBV5-4, the J gene TRBJ2-5; D might be TRBD2 (6 bases). CDR3 length: 16 amino acids. Per germline, CDR1 SGHNT and CDR2 YYREEE (reference sequence). Trimming cost V 4 bases and J 4 bases, with 20 bases left between them. In nucleotides, the CDR3 is TGTGCCAGCAGCGCTTTCGGGGGAGTTGGTAGAGAGACCCAGTACTTC. It translates to CASSAFGGVGRETQYF.

This clone has just a few counts. The chain couples TRBV5-1 to TRBJ2-1; D may be TRBD1 (6 bases). Trimming shortened V by 5 bases and J by 5 bases, and 11 bases separated the two germline ends. This CDR3 region has 13 residues. CDR1 is SGHRS, CDR2 YFSETQ, per germline. The CDR3 nucleotides are TGCGCCAGCAGTAGGCAGGGGAACAATGAGCAGTTCTTC. It specifies CASSRQGNNEQFF.

This clone was observed a few times. The gene calls are TRBV5-1 and TRBJ1-2; D is possibly TRBD1 (6 bases). V lost 4 bases to trimming and J lost 5 bases, with 15 bases between them. This CDR3 spans 14 amino acids. Germline CDR1 is SGHRS and CDR2 is YFSETQ. The CDR3 nucleotides read TGCGCCAGCAGCGCAGGACAGTCCTCTTATGGCTACACCTTC. Translating gives CASSAGQSSYGYTF.

V and J are TRBV30 and TRBJ2-1; D is undetermined. V lost 4 bases and J lost 6, with 10 bases in between. There are 12 residues in the CDR3. In germline, CDR1 is GTSNPN, CDR2 SVGIG (reference sequence). This CDR3 is CAWKIGINEQFF. In nucleotides, the CDR3 is TGTGCCTGGAAGATTGGGATCAATGAGCAGTTCTTC.

The chain combines TRBV29-1 with TRBJ2-7; D call uncertain. The CDR3 sequence is 14 residues long. The V end lost 0 bases, the J end lost 0 bases, and 9 bases lay between the germline ends. Germline CDR1 and CDR2: SQVTM and ANQGSEA. Written as DNA, the CDR3 is TGCAGCGTTGAAGACCCGAGCAGCTCCTACGAGCAGTACTTC. This sequence encodes CSVEDPSSSYEQYF.

The chain has TRBV25-1 and TRBJ2-2, with TRBD1 as a possible D gene (6 bases). V was clipped by 8 bases and J by 7 bases, with 11 bases between them. Germline CDR1 reads MGHDK; CDR2 reads SYGVNS. The CDR3 is made up of 12 amino acids. CDR3 sequence reads: CASAQGIGELFF. The CDR3 DNA reads as TGTGCCAGCGCCCAGGGGATCGGGGAGCTGTTTTTT.

This chain uses TRBV2 with TRBJ2-2; D ambiguous. The CDR3 is 15 residues long. From germline, CDR1 is SNHLY and CDR2 FYNNEI. V was clipped by 6 bases and J by 7 bases, with 18 bases between them. CDR3 residues: CASRNLQTQFGELFF. The CDR3 bases are TGTGCCAGCAGAAACTTACAGACCCAATTCGGGGAGCTGTTTTTT.

The rearrangement uses TRBV7-3 and TRBJ2-3; tentatively, D is TRBD2 (5 bases). The CDR3 runs 15 residues. Germline V gives CDR1 SGHTA, CDR2 FQGTGA. V lost 5 bases to trimming and J lost 4 bases, with 16 bases between them. CDR3 sequence reads: CASSKRAGLADTQYF. CDR3 bases: TGTGCCAGCAGCAAAAGGGCTGGACTCGCAGATACGCAGTATTTT.

V usage is TRBV15 and J usage is TRBJ2-1; possible D gene TRBD2, 5 bases. V lost 1 base and J 6 bases, leaving 19 bases between the germline ends. Germline-derived CDR1 and CDR2 are LNHNV and YYDKDF (reference sequence). The CDR3 is 17 amino acids. In nucleotides, the CDR3 is TGTGCCACCAGCAGAGCCCTCAGCCCACCGAGGGCCAATGAGCAGTTCTTC. Protein product: CATSRALSPPRANEQFF.

This chain uses TRBV29-1 with TRBJ2-1, with D possibly being TRBD2 (6 bases). The CDR3 spans 16 residues. V lost 4 bases, J lost 2 bases, and 18 bases lay in between. The germline V gene encodes CDR1 SQVTM and CDR2 ANQGSEA. CDR3 DNA: TGCAGCGTTGTACCTCCCCAGCGGGCCACCTACAATGAGCAGTTCTTC. The encoded protein is CSVVPPQRATYNEQFF.

The rearrangement links TRBV29-1 to TRBJ1-5, with D uncertain. V lost 6 bases to trimming and J lost 3 bases, with 9 bases between them. The CDR3 extends over 12 amino acids. CDR1 is SQVTM and CDR2 is ANQGSEA in the germline V gene. The CDR3 protein is CSVRAHNQPQHF. CDR3 nucleotides: TGCAGCGTGAGGGCGCACAATCAGCCCCAGCATTTT. The entire variable domain, with the rest obtained from reference TRBV29-1 and TRBJ1-5, is as follows: SAVISQKPSRDICQRGTSLTIQCQVDSQVTMMFWYRQQPGQSLTLIATANQGSEATYESGFVIDKFPISRPNLTFSTLTVSNMSPEDSSIYLCSVRAHNQPQHFGDGTRLSIL.

The chain couples TRBV30 to TRBJ2-3; D is uncertain. This CDR3 contains 12 residues. V gave up 0 bases and J gave up 8 bases, with 9 bases separating them. In germline, CDR1 is GTSNPN, CDR2 SVGIG (reference sequence). The CDR3 region has the DNA TGTGCCTGGAGTGTTGTGCTCGGTACGCAGTATTTT. It encodes CAWSVVLGTQYF.

The chain is built from TRBV6-5 and TRBJ1-2; D remains unclear. V lost 7 bases, J lost 2 bases, and 11 bases lay in between. Germline V gene lookup returns CDR1 MNHEY and CDR2 SVGAGI. CDR3 size: 13 residues. The CDR3 DNA reads TGTGCCAGCACGGAACAGAGAAACTATGGCTACACCTTC. Residues: CASTEQRNYGYTF.

V is TRBV5-1 and J is TRBJ2-5, with TRBD2 matching 8 bases. This CDR3 contains 17 residues. V dropped 0 bases and J dropped 1; count of bases not matched to a gene: 8. Germline loops: CDR1 SGHRS, CDR2 YFSETQ. The CDR3 loop is CASSLAMAGGIQETQYF. DNA for the CDR3: TGCGCCAGCAGCTTGGCCATGGCGGGAGGCATCCAAGAGACCCAGTACTTC. Full variable domain (outside the CDR3, taken from reference TRBV5-1 and TRBJ2-5): KAGVTQTPRYLIKTRGQQVTLSCSPISGHRSVSWYQQTPGQGLQFLFEYFSETQRNKGNFPGRFSGRQFSNSRSEMNVSTLELGDSALYLCASSLAMAGGIQETQYFGPGTRLLVL.

J is TRBJ2-7 and V is TRBV6-5; D may be TRBD2 (6 bases). The germline CDR1 and CDR2 sequences are MNHEY and SVGAGI. V dropped 8 bases and J dropped 5 bases, with 16 bases sitting between them. The CDR3 is made up of 13 amino acids. Here the CDR3 reads CASGDGLRNEQYF. The DNA of the CDR3 is TGTGCCAGCGGAGATGGACTACGGAACGAGCAGTACTTC.

The chain is built from TRBV4-1 and TRBJ2-2, with 9 bases identical to TRBD1. The V gene's germline CDR1 is MGHRA and CDR2 YSYEKL. Unmatched junction bases numbered 2, after V lost 2 bases and J lost 4 bases. This CDR3 has 15 amino acids. The chain's CDR3 is CASSQPTGGTGELFF. In DNA form, the CDR3 reads TGCGCCAGCAGCCAACCGACAGGGGGCACCGGGGAGCTGTTTTTT.